A selection of T cell receptor beta chains follows, all from one sample in a study of monozygotic twins with inflammatory bowel disease. TCRdb re-called the 5' RACE reads and catalogs CDR3 proteins one per entry, DNA excluded. The sample shows 200,000 to 250,000 distinct CDR3 sequences, and roughly 1.5% sits with its ten largest clones. What was sequenced was blood. The receptors come from a human donor with ulcerative colitis or Crohn's disease, or a healthy co-twin of an affected twin (not recorded which). CDR3s include the opening cysteine and the closing phenylalanine or tryptophan.

V: TRBV20-1
J: TRBJ2-7
CDR3: CSAKTGTGVHYEQYF

V: TRBV2
J: TRBJ2-1
CDR3: CAGASGGAGEQFF

V: TRBV5-6
J: TRBJ2-3
CDR3: CASSLGEAQYF

V: TRBV5-1
J: TRBJ2-2
CDR3: CASSVTSGGANTGELFF

V: TRBV11-2
J: TRBJ2-5
CDR3: CACSPLGAGIRETQYF

V: TRBV5-1
J: TRBJ1-2
CDR3: CASSSPGQHYGYTF

V: TRBV9
J: TRBJ2-1
CDR3: CASSALESRNEQFF

V: TRBV5-5
J: TRBJ2-3
CDR3: CASSLFIGSSTDTQYF

V: TRBV5-1
J: TRBJ2-7
CDR3: CASSPGGNEQYF

V: TRBV5-6
J: TRBJ1-1
CDR3: CASSLPGQGTAFF

V: TRBV19
J: TRBJ2-7
CDR3: CASSIGERGVRREQYF

V: TRBV12-3/TRBV12-4
J: TRBJ1-1
CDR3: CASRGQGGTEAFF

V: TRBV3-1
J: TRBJ2-7
CDR3: CASSQGAGASVYEQYF

V: TRBV27
J: TRBJ1-4
CDR3: CASSWRQGGEKLFF

V: TRBV7-9
J: TRBJ2-1
CDR3: CASSLHRDEQFF

V: TRBV12-3/TRBV12-4
J: TRBJ2-1
CDR3: CASSLAAGGNEQFF

V: TRBV7-2
J: TRBJ2-1
CDR3: CASTFSGRNEQFF

V: TRBV5-1
J: TRBJ2-7
CDR3: CASSSGHRYEQYF

V: TRBV6-1
J: TRBJ2-1
CDR3: CASSPGQGAYNEQFF

V: TRBV20-1
J: TRBJ2-1
CDR3: CSVELVDYNEQFF

V: TRBV20-1
J: TRBJ1-2
CDR3: CSARAPGTGNYGYTF

V: TRBV5-1
J: TRBJ2-1
CDR3: CASSEWASDHEQFF

V: TRBV20-1
J: TRBJ2-1
CDR3: CSASTSGAYNEQFF

V: TRBV20-1
J: TRBJ2-3
CDR3: CSAWDSDYTDTQYF

V: TRBV15
J: TRBJ1-1
CDR3: CATSRDSGGLGAFF

V: TRBV5-4
J: TRBJ2-7
CDR3: CASSQSPQYEQYF

V: TRBV5-1
J: TRBJ1-1
CDR3: CASSPGTGRGAEAFF

V: TRBV27
J: TRBJ2-3
CDR3: CASSPLQGGGLDTQYF

V: TRBV28
J: TRBJ1-1
CDR3: CASLLGRGTEAFF